Each of the 7 T cell receptor beta chains below was sequenced from the same sample in a study of blood T cell repertoires in COVID-19. The method was immunoSEQ multiplex PCR; TCRdb's version includes in-frame clones alone and lacks a portion of them. The data show roughly 250,000 clones, with roughly four fifths seen just once and around 12% held by the top ten. Material: peripheral blood. The receptors were sampled from a woman aged 60-75 years with active or convalescent COVID-19.

In its sample, this clone was seen once. V gene TRBV4-1 combines with J gene TRBJ2-5; 9 positions agree with TRBD2. CDR1 and CDR2 from the germline V gene are MGHRA and YSYEKL. The V and J ends lost 4 bases and 3 bases, in that order; junction bases with no gene match: 3. The CDR3 extends over 14 amino acids. The CDR3 loop is CASSLGLAEETQYF. The CDR3 DNA sequence: TGCGCCAGCAGCCTGGGACTAGCAGAAGAGACCCAGTACTTC.

The chain combines TRBV7-9 with TRBJ1-6; D not certain. Trimming removed 1 base from V and 8 bases from J, with 12 bases in between. The CDR3 runs 15 residues. From germline, CDR1 is SEHNR and CDR2 FQNEAQ (reference sequence). The CDR3: CASSLGGARDSPLHF. The CDR3 coding sequence is TGTGCCAGCAGCTTAGGGGGAGCTAGGGATTCACCCCTCCACTTT.

At least ten counts were recorded for this clone. This chain connects TRBV29-1 to TRBJ1-2; D is ambiguous. V gave up 6 bases and J gave up 4 bases, with 21 bases separating them. The CDR3 spans 15 residues. From germline, CDR1 is SQVTM and CDR2 ANQGSEA. CDR3 region: CSVGEPGAPSYGYTF. For the CDR3, the DNA is TGCAGCGTCGGTGAACCAGGTGCACCCTCCTATGGCTACACCTTC.

The chain uses TRBV25-1 and TRBJ1-1; D gene uncertain. V lost 5 bases and J 0 bases, leaving 7 bases between the germline ends. The germline gives CDR1 MGHDK, CDR2 SYGVNS. The CDR3 contains 13 residues. DNA for the CDR3: TGTGCCAGCAGTATACAAATGAACACTGAAGCTTTCTTT. Translated, it gives CASSIQMNTEAFF.

This clone was detected once. The CDR3 here is CASGIGTGNAGNTIYF. As DNA, the CDR3 is TGCGCCAGCGGAATAGGAACAGGGAATGCTGGAAACACCATATATTTT. The V call is TRBV5-1, the J call TRBJ1-3; D is possibly TRBD1 (6 bases). Trimming left V 7 bases short and J 2 bases short, with 19 bases between. CDR3 size: 16 residues. CDR1 and CDR2 (germline): SGHRS, YFSETQ. Full variable domain (remainder filled in from reference TRBV5-1 and TRBJ1-3): KAGVTQTPRYLIKTRGQQVTLSCSPISGHRSVSWYQQTPGQGLQFLFEYFSETQRNKGNFPGRFSGRQFSNSRSEMNVSTLELGDSALYLCASGIGTGNAGNTIYFGEGSWLTVV.

In regard to this clone: Additional DNA sequences in this sample encode the identical CDR3. The gene calls are TRBV7-2 and TRBJ2-5, with 7 bases lining up with TRBD2. J gave up 5 bases and V 0 bases, and 3 bases lay outside the gene matches. The CDR3 sequence is 14 residues long. Germline loops: CDR1 SGHTA, CDR2 FQGNSA. The chain's CDR3 is CASSLAGGGETQYF. The DNA for the CDR3 is TGTGCCAGCAGCTTAGCGGGGGGAGGGGAGACCCAGTACTTC.

This chain connects TRBV19 to TRBJ1-2; tentative D call: TRBD1 (5 bases). This CDR3 contains 20 residues. The V gene lost 7 bases and the J gene lost 3 bases, with 33 bases spanning the gap. The germline V gene has CDR1 LNHDA and CDR2 SQIVND (reference sequence). The CDR3 sequence is CASMGRMAGAGGRFYYGYTF. The CDR3, as DNA: TGTGCCAGTATGGGACGAATGGCCGGGGCAGGAGGGAGGTTCTACTATGGCTACACCTTC. The full variable domain, completed using reference TRBV19 and TRBJ1-2, is DGGITQSPKYLFRKEGQNVTLSCEQNLNHDAMYWYRQDPGQGLRLIYYSQIVNDFQKGDIAEGYSVSREKKESFPLTVTSAQKNPTAFYLCASMGRMAGAGGRFYYGYTFGSGTRLTVV.